The 15 T cell receptor beta chains below were found in one sample sequenced in a study of T cells after yellow fever vaccination. TCRdb analysed the 5' RACE reads with MiXCR anew, one entry per CDR3 protein. The data show some 400,000 distinct CDR3 sequences, roughly 20% seen once. The specimen was PBMCs, collected before the yellow fever booster vaccination. Receptors were obtained from a man aged 18 to 29 who received the YFV17D yellow fever vaccine.

This clonotype has a handful of counts. The CDR3 reads CASSLTRQQETQYF. In DNA, the CDR3 is TGTGCCAGCAGCTTAACGCGGCAGCAAGAGACCCAGTACTTC. The chain links TRBV7-9 to TRBJ2-5; unclear D gene. V was clipped by 2 bases and J by 2 bases, with 9 bases between them. Germline lookup yields CDR1 SEHNR and CDR2 FQNEAQ (reference sequence). The CDR3 runs 14 residues.

The chain recombines TRBV27 with TRBJ2-2, with 8 bases that match TRBD2. CDR3 length equals 16 residues. Germline CDR1 is MNHEY and CDR2 is SMNVEV (reference sequence). V lost 6 bases and J lost 5; bases outside the gene matches: 11. CDR3 DNA: TGTGCCAGCAGCAGACCCGGGGGGGCGTTTACCGGGGAGCTGTTTTTT. Encoded protein: CASSRPGGAFTGELFF.

The genes are TRBV12-3 or TRBV12-4 and TRBJ2-1; 9 nucleotides agree with TRBD1. With V trimmed by 4 bases and J by 7 bases, 5 bases remained unmatched. This CDR3 has 14 residues. The CDR3 nucleotides read TGTGCCAGCAGTTCGGGACAGGGAGGTAATGAGCAGTTCTTC. Encoded protein: CASSSGQGGNEQFF.

This clonotype was observed many times. An end of the junction does not agree with germline; a read error may underlie this. The V call is TRBV11-3, the J call TRBJ2-3, with unresolved D. Germline V gene sequence: CDR1 SGHNT, CDR2 YENEEA. CDR3 length: 14 amino acids. The CDR3 is CASSLGSSTDTQYF. The CDR3 coding sequence is TGCGCCAGCAGCTTGGGGTCAAGCACAGATACGCAGTATTTT.

This clonotype was seen only a few times. The gene calls are TRBV29-1 and TRBJ2-5; 9 nucleotides align to TRBD1. J gave up 4 bases and V 6 bases, and 9 bases lay outside the gene matches. Per germline, CDR1 SQVTM and CDR2 ANQGSEA. The CDR3 sequence is 14 residues long. The CDR3 sequence: CSVPAGTGPETQYF. CDR3 sequence (DNA): TGCAGCGTACCCGCGGGGACAGGGCCAGAGACCCAGTACTTC.

CDR3 DNA: TGCAGTGCTAGAGGACTGGCGGGGGAGACCCAGTACTTC. This sequence encodes CSARGLAGETQYF. The V gene is TRBV20-1, the J gene TRBJ2-5, with D perhaps TRBD2 (6 bases). This CDR3 is built from 13 residues. From germline, CDR1 is DFQATT and CDR2 SNEGSKA (reference sequence). Trimming removed 1 base from V and 5 bases from J, with 11 bases in between.

This clonotype was seen only a few times. V gene TRBV12-3 or TRBV12-4 combines with J gene TRBJ2-4, with 7 positions matching TRBD2. This CDR3 has 13 residues. V shed 4 bases and J 6 bases; nucleotides not matched to a gene: 3. CDR3 in DNA: TGTGCCAGCAGTTCGGGACTACTAAACATTCAGTACTTC. This translates into CASSSGLLNIQYF.

DNA of the CDR3: TGTGCCAGCGGACAGGACCAAGGAACCCAGTACTTC. Its protein is CASGQDQGTQYF. The chain employs TRBV25-1 and TRBJ2-5, with 7 bases aligning to TRBD1. The CDR3 is 12 amino acids. With 8 bases clipped from V and 8 bases from J, the junction kept 8 bases outside the gene matches. Germline loops: CDR1 MGHDK, CDR2 SYGVNS.

This clonotype was seen only a few times. V gene TRBV20-1 combines with J gene TRBJ2-3, with D tentatively TRBD2 (6 bases). Trimming cost V 6 bases and J 1 base, with 17 bases left between them. The V gene's germline CDR1 is DFQATT and CDR2 SNEGSKA (reference sequence). The CDR3 length is 15 residues. In DNA, the CDR3 is TGCAGTGCACAAAGGAGGGGATCAGGCACAGATACGCAGTATTTT. It encodes CSAQRRGSGTDTQYF.

This clonotype was recorded many times. The V call is TRBV20-1, the J call TRBJ2-3; D not certain. Germline CDR1 DFQATT, CDR2 SNEGSKA (reference sequence). V was cut by 0 bases and J by 3 bases, with 7 bases left in between. The CDR3 has 13 amino acids. CDR3 protein: CSAREWATDTQYF. CDR3 DNA sequence: TGCAGTGCTAGAGAATGGGCTACAGATACGCAGTATTTT.

The V gene is TRBV12-3 or TRBV12-4, the J gene TRBJ1-4; D may be TRBD1 (5 bases). V was clipped by 1 base and J by 7 bases, with 13 bases between them. The CDR3 length is 15 residues. The CDR3 reads CASSLDRGGREKLFF. In DNA form, the CDR3 reads TGTGCCAGCAGTTTAGATCGGGGCGGACGTGAAAAACTGTTTTTT.

This chain connects TRBV6-5 to TRBJ2-5; a possible D gene is TRBD2 (5 bases). Germline V lookup: CDR1 MNHEY, CDR2 SVGAGI. This CDR3 is 13 amino acids long. V lost 3 bases, J lost 5 bases, and 10 bases lay in between. In DNA, the CDR3 is TGTGCCAGCAGTTATCTCTCGGGGGAGACCCAGTACTTC. Protein sequence: CASSYLSGETQYF.

The table lists this clonotype with a few counts. This rearrangement joins TRBV11-2 to TRBJ2-3; D not resolved. The CDR3 is 11 amino acids. Per the germline V gene, CDR1 is SGHAT and CDR2 is FQNNGV. Trimming cost V 5 bases and J 8 bases, with 8 bases left between them. CDR3 coding DNA: TGTGCCAGCAGCCCCATGGGTACGCAGTATTTT. Protein: CASSPMGTQYF.

This clonotype has only one observation. The chain couples TRBV10-3 to TRBJ2-2; D is possibly TRBD1 (6 bases). The CDR3 is 15 residues long. Trimming removed 6 bases from V and 1 base from J, with 12 bases in between. Germline CDR1 ENHRY, CDR2 SYGVKD. CDR3 residues: CAIRGAMGNTGELFF. The CDR3 DNA reads as TGTGCCATCAGGGGGGCCATGGGGAACACCGGGGAGCTGTTTTTT.

V is TRBV14 and J is TRBJ2-7; D not resolved. V lost 3 bases and J 3 bases, leaving 3 bases between the germline ends. Germline CDR1 reads SGHDN; CDR2 reads FVKESK. This CDR3 region has 11 residues. The CDR3 reads CASSQYYEQYV. Written as DNA, the CDR3 is TGTGCCAGCAGCCAGTACTACGAGCAGTACGTC.